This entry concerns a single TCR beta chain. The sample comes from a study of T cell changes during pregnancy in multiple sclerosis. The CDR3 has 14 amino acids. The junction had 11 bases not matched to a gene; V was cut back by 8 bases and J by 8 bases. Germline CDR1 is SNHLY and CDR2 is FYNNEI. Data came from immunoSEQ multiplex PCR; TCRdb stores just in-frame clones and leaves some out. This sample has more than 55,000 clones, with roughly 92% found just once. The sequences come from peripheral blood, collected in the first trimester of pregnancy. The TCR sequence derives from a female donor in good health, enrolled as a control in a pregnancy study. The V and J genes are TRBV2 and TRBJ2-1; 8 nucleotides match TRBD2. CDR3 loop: CASLSGSVSDEQFF. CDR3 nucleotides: TGTGCCAGCCTCAGCGGGAGTGTTTCTGATGAGCAGTTCTTC.